The 20 T cell receptor beta chains below all came from one sample that was sequenced in a study of early T cells in non-severe SARS-CoV-2 infection. TCRdb called the 5' RACE reads again in MiXCR, with one record for every CDR3 protein. The table lists 25,000 to 35,000 distinct CDR3 sequences, around 7% of them singletons. The sample was whole blood. The source is an adult who was a healthcare worker with PCR-confirmed SARS-CoV-2 infection or an uninfected control (not recorded which).

This clonotype was seen many times. V gene TRBV6-5 combines with J gene TRBJ2-3; the D gene is possibly TRBD2 (6 bases). This CDR3 is 15 amino acids long. The germline V gene encodes CDR1 MNHEY and CDR2 SVGAGI. V was cut by 8 bases and J by 6 bases, with 21 bases left in between. CDR3 sequence reads: CASSRSGLQPDTQYF. The CDR3 DNA follows: TGTGCCAGCTCTCGGTCGGGACTCCAACCCGATACGCAGTATTTT.

This clonotype was seen many times. The CDR3 protein is CASSPRPTGKETQYF. The CDR3 nucleotides read TGTGCCAGCAGTCCCCGACCAACCGGTAAAGAGACCCAGTACTTC. This chain joins TRBV12-3 or TRBV12-4 and TRBJ2-5; D is unclear. V lost 5 bases and J 3 bases, leaving 16 bases between the germline ends. The CDR3 is 15 amino acids.

J is TRBJ2-7 and V is TRBV20-1; 14 bases match TRBD2. The CDR3 sequence is 15 residues long. CDR1 DFQATT and CDR2 SNEGSKA come from the germline V gene (reference sequence). V was clipped by 6 bases and J by 6 bases; unmatched bases: 10. In nucleotides, the CDR3 is TGCAGTGCAAGACCCGGGACTAGCGGGAGTAGCGAGCAGTACTTC. Its translation: CSARPGTSGSSEQYF.

This clonotype was seen ten or more times. V gene TRBV7-2 combines with J gene TRBJ1-2; D is undetermined. CDR1 SGHTA and CDR2 FQGNSA come from the germline V gene. The length of the CDR3 is 16 residues. Trimming took 5 bases from V and 0 from J, leaving 16 bases between them. CDR3: CASSPPGIFTNYGYTF. CDR3 coding DNA: TGTGCCAGCAGCCCTCCCGGGATTTTCACTAACTATGGCTACACCTTC.

This clonotype was counted at least ten times. The chain uses TRBV15 and TRBJ1-1; D remains unclear. Per germline, CDR1 LNHNV and CDR2 YYDKDF (reference sequence). The CDR3 extends over 16 amino acids. Trimming left V 1 base short and J 0 bases short, with 12 bases between. The CDR3 here is CATSRVIAGMNTEAFF. The CDR3 nucleotides read TGTGCCACCAGCAGAGTTATCGCCGGCATGAACACTGAAGCTTTCTTT. Looking up the rest from reference TRBV15 and TRBJ1-1 gives the full variable domain: DAMVIQNPRYQVTQFGKPVTLSCSQTLNHNVMYWYQQKSSQAPKLLFHYYDKDFNNEADTPDNFQSRRPNTSFCFLDIRSPGLGDTAMYLCATSRVIAGMNTEAFFGQGTRLTVV.

This clonotype showed up many times. The chain uses TRBV7-2 and TRBJ2-2; D is possibly TRBD1 (5 bases). Per the germline V gene, CDR1 is SGHTA and CDR2 is FQGNSA. The CDR3 sequence is 14 residues long. Trimming left V 4 bases short and J 4 bases short, with 10 bases between. CDR3: CASSSGARTGELFF. The CDR3 region has the DNA TGTGCCAGCAGCTCTGGGGCACGCACCGGGGAGCTGTTTTTT.

There are many counts of this clonotype. The chain employs TRBV28 and TRBJ2-7; 9 bases map to TRBD2. The trim removed 5 bases at V and 1 base at J, leaving 12 bases unmatched. Germline CDR1 reads MDHEN; CDR2 reads SYDVKM. CDR3 length: 17 amino acids. CDR3: CASSPPRTAGGSYEQYF. In nucleotides, the CDR3 is TGTGCCAGCAGTCCACCCCGGACAGCGGGAGGTTCCTACGAGCAGTACTTC.

In its sample, this clonotype was seen many times. The J gene is TRBJ2-1, the V gene TRBV7-2; the match to TRBD2 covers 12 bases. This CDR3 has 15 residues. In germline, CDR1 is SGHTA, CDR2 FQGNSA. Trimming took 0 bases from V and 6 from J; bases not matched to a gene: 0. CDR3 nucleotide sequence: TGTGCCAGCAGCTTAGCGACTAGCGGGAGCAATGAGCAGTTCTTC. Translation: CASSLATSGSNEQFF.

Ten or more counts support this clonotype. The rearrangement links TRBV6-2 or TRBV6-3 to TRBJ2-1, with D tentatively TRBD1 (6 bases). Germline V gives CDR1 MNHEY, CDR2 SVGEGT. CDR3 length: 16 residues. Trimming removed 6 bases from V and 4 bases from J, with 19 bases in between. The CDR3 coding sequence is TGTGCCAGCAGCCGCAACCAGGGGAGTTATTACAATGAGCAGTTCTTC. Its translation is CASSRNQGSYYNEQFF.

This clonotype was observed many times. V is TRBV20-1 and J is TRBJ2-3; D is unclear. Germline assignment: CDR1 DFQATT and CDR2 SNEGSKA (reference sequence). The CDR3 is 14 residues long. Trimming removed 1 base at V and 5 bases at J, with 13 bases between. The CDR3 nucleotides read TGCAGTGCTAGAGTAGGTCCCCCAGAAGATACGCAGTATTTT. The encoded protein is CSARVGPPEDTQYF.

In this sample, this clonotype turned up many times. The chain recombines TRBV29-1 with TRBJ1-2; D gene unclear. The germline V and J ends were trimmed by 4 bases and 8 bases, with 11 bases remaining between them. CDR1 and CDR2 (germline): SQVTM, ANQGSEA. This CDR3 contains 11 residues. The CDR3 DNA reads TGCAGCGTTGGGCGGGGTGACGGCTACACCTTC. It translates to CSVGRGDGYTF.

V usage is TRBV9 and J usage is TRBJ2-1; D is undetermined. Germline V gene sequence: CDR1 SGDLS, CDR2 YYNGEE. V was clipped by 0 bases and J by 3 bases, with 10 bases between them. The CDR3 length is 15 residues. CDR3 residues: CASSVDGGIYNEQFF. As DNA, the CDR3 is TGTGCCAGCAGCGTAGACGGCGGAATCTACAATGAGCAGTTCTTC. The variable domain in full, completed from reference TRBV9 and TRBJ2-1, reads DSGVTQTPKHLITATGQRVTLRCSPRSGDLSVYWYQQSLDQGLQFLIQYYNGEERAKGNILERFSAQQFPDLHSELNLSSLELGDSALYFCASSVDGGIYNEQFFGPGTRLTVL.

This clonotype was counted at least ten times. The chain carries TRBV7-8 and TRBJ2-7, with 11 bases fitting TRBD1. Germline V gene data show CDR1 as SGHVS and CDR2 as FQNEAQ. Trimming removed 1 base from V and 6 bases from J; junction bases left unmatched: 5. The CDR3 has 15 residues. The CDR3 is CASSLVGQGAGEQYF. CDR3 bases: TGTGCCAGCAGCTTAGTTGGACAGGGGGCGGGCGAGCAGTACTTC.

The chain employs TRBV25-1 and TRBJ2-7; D is undetermined. Trimming removed 3 bases at V and 6 bases at J, with 6 bases between. CDR1 and CDR2 from the germline V gene are MGHDK and SYGVNS. The CDR3 totals 11 residues. The CDR3 reads CASSESREQYF. The CDR3 coding sequence is TGTGCCAGCAGTGAGTCACGCGAGCAGTACTTC.

This clonotype has ten or more counts. The J gene is TRBJ2-1, the V gene TRBV7-3; 8 bases are shared with TRBD2. Looked up from germline, CDR1 is SGHTA and CDR2 is FQGTGA. The CDR3 length is 15 residues. Germline trimming cut 5 bases from V and 2 bases from J; bases unmatched to any gene: 5. The CDR3 DNA follows: TGTGCCAGCAGCCCTAGCGGGCATACCTACAATGAGCAGTTCTTC. Protein sequence: CASSPSGHTYNEQFF.

This clonotype was seen at least ten times. This sequence joins TRBV11-1 and TRBJ1-1; D is perhaps TRBD1 (5 bases). This CDR3 region has 13 residues. The V end was cut by 4 bases, the J end by 6 bases, with 12 bases between. The germline CDR1 and CDR2 sequences are SGHAT and FQDESV (reference sequence). The CDR3 region has the DNA TGTGCCAGCAGCTCCCAGGGAGGGTCTGAAGCTTTCTTT. This codes for CASSSQGGSEAFF.

This clonotype was counted at least ten times. The chain recombines TRBV19 with TRBJ2-3; maybe TRBD1 (6 bases). V lost 1 base, J lost 2 bases, and 7 bases lay in between. Looked up from germline, CDR1 is LNHDA and CDR2 is SQIVND (reference sequence). CDR3 length: 14 amino acids. The CDR3 here is CASSIGGLTDTQYF. CDR3 sequence (DNA): TGTGCCAGTAGTATAGGGGGGCTCACAGATACGCAGTATTTT.

This clonotype has a count of ten or more. The CDR3 here is CASSLDTRTGNTGELFF. CDR3 nucleotides: TGTGCCAGCAGCTTAGATACCAGGACAGGGAACACCGGGGAGCTGTTTTTT. This chain links TRBV7-2 with TRBJ2-2; 7 bases align to TRBD1. This CDR3 has 17 residues. V shed 1 base and J 1 base; nucleotides not matched to a gene: 6. Germline values: CDR1 SGHTA, CDR2 FQGNSA. The full variable domain, with the rest looked up from reference TRBV7-2 and TRBJ2-2, is GAGVSQSPSNKVTEKGKDVELRCDPISGHTALYWYRQSLGQGLEFLIYFQGNSAPDKSGLPSDRFSAERTGGSVSTLTIQRTQQEDSAVYLCASSLDTRTGNTGELFFGEGSRLTVL.

This clonotype has at least ten counts. This rearrangement joins TRBV20-1 to TRBJ1-2; TRBD1 is a possible D gene (6 bases). The CDR3 has 11 amino acids. CDR1 and CDR2 (germline): DFQATT, SNEGSKA (reference sequence). Trimming took 4 bases from V and 8 from J, leaving 11 bases between them. The CDR3 DNA is TGCAGTGCTAATCCACAGGGAGGCTACACCTTC. This translates into CSANPQGGYTF.

Many counts were recorded for this clonotype. The rearrangement links TRBV19 to TRBJ2-3; D gene uncertain. Germline CDR1 reads LNHDA; CDR2 reads SQIVND (reference sequence). The CDR3 extends over 15 amino acids. Trimming removed 5 bases at V and 0 bases at J, with 12 bases between. The CDR3: CASSAVKSSTDTQYF. DNA of the CDR3: TGTGCCAGTAGTGCGGTAAAAAGTAGCACAGATACGCAGTATTTT.